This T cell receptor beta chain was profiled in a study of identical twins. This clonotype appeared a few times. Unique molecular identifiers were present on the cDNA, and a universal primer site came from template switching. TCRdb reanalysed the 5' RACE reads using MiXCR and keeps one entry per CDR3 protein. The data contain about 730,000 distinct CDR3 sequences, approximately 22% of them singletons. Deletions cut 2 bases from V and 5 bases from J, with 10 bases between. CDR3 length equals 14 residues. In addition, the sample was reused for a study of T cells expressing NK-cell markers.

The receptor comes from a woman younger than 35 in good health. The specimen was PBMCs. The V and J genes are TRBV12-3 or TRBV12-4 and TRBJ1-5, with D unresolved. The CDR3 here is CASSLMGGDQPQHF. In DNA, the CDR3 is TGTGCCAGCAGTTTAATGGGTGGGGATCAGCCCCAGCATTTT.